A selection of T cell receptor beta chains follows, all from one sample in a study of CD8+ T cells in alopecia areata. Measured with immunoSEQ multiplex PCR; TCRdb has only the in-frame clones, and not every one. The table lists under 200,000 clones, around three fifths of them singletons. Here the sequenced sample was CD4+ T cells sorted from blood, taken at week 24, from a patient treated with tofacitinib. These TCRs come from a human donor with alopecia areata. Both conserved end residues are part of each CDR3. A D gene is named only where the DNA matches it firmly. Rows may omit the clone size; those that give it use once, few, many or a size class.

>NA|TRBJ1-5|NA|14|TRBV4-2
CASSQADTNQPQHF
TGTGCCAGCAGCCAAGCGGACACCAATCAGCCCCAGCATTTT
>NA|TRBJ2-7|NA|14|TRBV25-1
CASSEGYTLRGQYF
TGTGCCAGCAGTGAAGGGTACACTCTACGAGGGCAGTACTTC
>NA|TRBJ2-1|TRBD2|15|TRBV6-6
CASYDTSGAYNEQFF
TGTGCCAGCTACGATACTAGCGGGGCCTACAATGAGCAGTTCTTC
>once|TRBJ2-2|NA|13|TRBV11-1
CASSYTGSGELFF
TGTGCCAGCAGCTACACAGGGTCCGGGGAGCTGTTTTTT
>NA|TRBJ1-1|NA|11|TRBV6-5
CASRVRTEAFF
TGTGCCAGCAGGGTGCGGACTGAAGCTTTCTTT
>NA|TRBJ2-5|NA|13|TRBV9
CASSRELRETQYF
TGTGCCAGCAGCCGGGAGCTCCGAGAGACCCAGTACTTC
>NA|TRBJ2-1|NA|13|TRBV29-1
CSVETGRYNEQFF
TGCAGCGTTGAAACAGGCCGATACAATGAGCAGTTCTTC
>NA|TRBJ1-5|NA|14|TRBV7-2
CASSPRTMGGPQHF
TGTGCCAGCAGCCCACGAACCATGGGGGGGCCCCAGCATTTT
>NA|TRBJ2-7|TRBD1|14|TRBV6-6
CASTGQGLGEKQYF
TGTGCCAGCACAGGACAGGGGCTGGGAGAGAAGCAGTACTTC
>NA|TRBJ2-3|NA|13|TRBV29-1
CSGRSSGPDTQYF
TGCAGCGGAAGATCGTCTGGTCCAGATACGCAGTATTTT
>NA|TRBJ2-5|NA|13|TRBV6-5
CASSYGGKETQYF
TGTGCCAGCAGTTACGGTGGGAAAGAGACCCAGTACTTC
>NA|TRBJ1-2|NA|12|TRBV5-6
CASSLRQDGYTF
TGTGCCAGCAGCTTGAGACAGGATGGCTACACCTTC
>once|TRBJ1-4|NA|11|TRBV2
CASSGVEKLFF
TGTGCCAGCAGTGGCGTTGAAAAACTGTTTTTT
>NA|TRBJ1-5|TRBD1|14|TRBV10-3
CAIRASGGDQPQHF
TGTGCCATCAGGGCATCAGGGGGCGATCAGCCCCAGCATTTT
>NA|TRBJ2-1|NA|11|TRBV30
CAWSIIGEQFF
TGTGCCTGGAGTATCATAGGTGAGCAGTTCTTC
>NA|TRBJ1-5|NA|14|TRBV10-3
CASRKLDSNQPQHF
TGTGCCAGCAGGAAACTAGATAGCAATCAGCCCCAGCATTTT
>NA|TRBJ2-5|NA|13|TRBV5-1
CASSFRDEETQYF
TGCGCCAGCAGCTTTAGGGACGAAGAGACCCAGTACTTC
>few|TRBJ1-6|NA|14|TRBV2
CASSEARGNSPLHF
TGTGCCAGCAGTGAAGCGCGGGGTAATTCACCCCTCCACTTT
>NA|TRBJ2-7|NA|13|TRBV30
CAWSVGLSYEQYF
TGTGCCTGGAGTGTAGGCCTATCCTACGAGCAGTACTTC
>few|TRBJ1-5|NA|14|TRBV30
CAWSGGGRNQPQHF
TGTGCCTGGTCCGGCGGCGGGCGCAATCAGCCCCAGCATTTT
>NA|TRBJ2-1|TRBD2|13|TRBV5-1
CASSSGLAGEKFF
TGCGCCAGCAGCTCCGGACTAGCGGGGGAAAAGTTCTTC
>NA|TRBJ2-2|NA|14|TRBV11-2
CASSPPRGTGELFF
TGTGCCAGCAGCCCCCCGAGGGGGACCGGGGAGCTGTTTTTT
>NA|TRBJ2-5|TRBD1|16|TRBV7-9
CASSPPGQGTQETQYF
TGTGCCAGCAGCCCCCCGGGACAGGGTACTCAAGAGACCCAGTACTTC
>few|TRBJ1-6|NA|16|TRBV30
CAWRGFGMEYNSPLHF
TGTGCCTGGAGAGGGTTCGGAATGGAGTATAATTCACCCCTCCACTTT
>NA|TRBJ2-3|NA|13|TRBV9
CACSVILPDTQYF
TGTGCCTGCAGCGTAATCCTCCCAGATACGCAGTATTTT
>few|TRBJ1-5|NA|15|TRBV7-8
CASSLGQASNQPQHF
TGTGCCAGCAGCTTAGGGCAGGCGAGCAATCAGCCCCAGCATTTT
>NA|TRBJ2-7|NA|12|TRBV29-1
CSATGFTGPQYF
TGCAGCGCTACGGGGTTTACCGGGCCGCAGTACTTC
>NA|TRBJ2-2|TRBD1|14|TRBV19
CASSRQGATGELFF
TGTGCCAGTAGTCGGCAGGGGGCCACCGGGGAGCTGTTTTTT
>few|TRBJ2-5|NA|11|TRBV2
CASSEEETQYF
TGTGCCAGCAGTGAGGAGGAGACCCAGTACTTC
>NA|TRBJ2-7|TRBD2|15|TRBV7-2
CASSLGGLAVEEQYF
TGTGCCAGCAGCTTAGGAGGACTAGCCGTGGAGGAGCAGTACTTC
>NA|TRBJ1-6|NA|15|TRBV6-5
CASNPMGTGNSPLHF
TGTGCCAGCAATCCGATGGGCACAGGGAATTCACCCCTCCACTTT
>few|TRBJ2-3|NA|14|TRBV27
CASSLVGPPDTQYF
TGTGCCAGCAGTTTAGTCGGGCCCCCAGATACGCAGTATTTT
>NA|TRBJ2-1|NA|12|TRBV29-1
CSVATTYNEQFF
TGCAGCGTTGCAACGACCTACAATGAGCAGTTCTTC
>NA|TRBJ2-1|NA|16|TRBV14
CASSRGLASSYNEQFF
TGTGCCAGCAGCCGCGGACTGGCGAGCTCCTACAATGAGCAGTTCTTC
>NA|TRBJ1-4|NA|15|TRBV7-8
CASSRQVAEGEKLFF
TGTGCCAGCAGCAGACAGGTAGCGGAGGGCGAAAAACTGTTTTTT
>NA|TRBJ1-1|NA|11|TRBV29-1
CSVDSGAEAFF
TGCAGCGTTGACAGCGGGGCTGAAGCTTTCTTT
>NA|TRBJ1-6|NA|13|TRBV27
CASSFQGFSPLHF
TGTGCCAGCAGTTTTCAGGGTTTTTCACCCCTCCACTTT
>NA|TRBJ2-5|NA|14|TRBV30
CAWSSGTSQETQYF
TGTGCCTGGAGCAGCGGTACTTCCCAAGAGACCCAGTACTTC
>few|TRBJ1-3|NA|16|TRBV18
CASSPGTPDSGNTIYF
TGTGCCAGCTCACCCGGGACGCCTGACTCTGGAAACACCATATATTTT